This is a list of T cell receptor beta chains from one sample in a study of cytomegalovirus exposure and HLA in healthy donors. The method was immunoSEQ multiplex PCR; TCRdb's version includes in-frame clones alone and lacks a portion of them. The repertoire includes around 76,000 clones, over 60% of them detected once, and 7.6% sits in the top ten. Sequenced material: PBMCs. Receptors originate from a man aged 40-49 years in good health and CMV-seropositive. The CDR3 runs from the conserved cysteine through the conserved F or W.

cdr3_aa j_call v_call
CASSRTEGRTETQYF TRBJ2-5 TRBV4-1
CASSERPFAGGREQYF TRBJ2-7 TRBV6-1
CASSDVQGSGELFF TRBJ2-2 TRBV5-1
CASSPRLAGGPLYF TRBJ2-3 TRBV5-6
CASSFGQSTEAFF TRBJ1-1 TRBV5-1
CASSYALRGTDTEAFF TRBJ1-1 TRBV5-1
CASSQSGTGWDEQYF TRBJ2-7 TRBV4-3
CASSVQGSTEAFF TRBJ1-1 TRBV9
CASSQDPRTGRGNQPQHF TRBJ1-5 TRBV4-2
CASSDGGRIAKNIQYF TRBJ2-4 TRBV28
CASSLDRSNEKLFF TRBJ1-4 TRBV11-2
CASSQTEYQETQYF TRBJ2-5 TRBV4-2
CASRWTLNEKLFF TRBJ1-4 TRBV6-6
CASRPGQNYGYTF TRBJ1-2 TRBV19
CASRRFDANTEAFF TRBJ1-1 TRBV19
CASSMEPGTEAFF TRBJ1-1 TRBV6-5
CASSLSGTGYGYTF TRBJ1-2 TRBV7-2
CASTQRNQPQHF TRBJ1-5 TRBV23-1
CASSVTGSDTGELFF TRBJ2-2 TRBV5-1
CASSLLGGGASTDTQYF TRBJ2-3 TRBV28
CASQGGNQPQHF TRBJ1-5 TRBV2
CASSFGTLNTEAFF TRBJ1-1 TRBV28
CASSTNRGRNEQFF TRBJ2-1 TRBV6-5
CASSPSGQTSNQPQHF TRBJ1-5 TRBV18
CAWSPGLQPTGYTF TRBJ1-2 TRBV30
CASNPRGSGTGELFF TRBJ2-2 TRBV27
CASSPPVRGGAEEQYF TRBJ2-7 TRBV7-6
CASRVSGRAYNEQFF TRBJ2-1 TRBV6-5
CASSPGMATGTDNQPQHF TRBJ1-5 TRBV18
CASSQTGTAYEQYF TRBJ2-7 TRBV4-3
CASSLWAGANGELFF TRBJ2-2 TRBV27
CASIPRANTEAFF TRBJ1-1 TRBV6-5
CASSLLASPGEQYF TRBJ2-7 TRBV5-1
CASSQAPRGNTEAFF TRBJ1-1 TRBV4-3